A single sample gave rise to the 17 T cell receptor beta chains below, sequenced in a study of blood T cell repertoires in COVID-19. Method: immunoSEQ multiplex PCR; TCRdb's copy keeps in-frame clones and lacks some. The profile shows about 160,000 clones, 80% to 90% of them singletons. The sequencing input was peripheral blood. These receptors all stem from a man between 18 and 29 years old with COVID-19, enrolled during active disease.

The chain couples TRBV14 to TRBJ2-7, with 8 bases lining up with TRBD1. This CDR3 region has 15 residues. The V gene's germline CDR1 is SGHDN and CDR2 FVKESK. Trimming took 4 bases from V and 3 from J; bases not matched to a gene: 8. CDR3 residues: CASSRQTGANYEQYF. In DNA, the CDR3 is TGTGCCAGCAGCCGACAGACAGGGGCTAACTACGAGCAGTACTTC.

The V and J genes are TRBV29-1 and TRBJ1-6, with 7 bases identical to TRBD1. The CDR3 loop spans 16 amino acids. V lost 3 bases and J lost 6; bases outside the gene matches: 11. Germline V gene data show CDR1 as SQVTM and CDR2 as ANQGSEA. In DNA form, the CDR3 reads TGCAGCGTTGACCCAAGGGGGCCGATGTTTAATTCACCCCTCCACTTT. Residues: CSVDPRGPMFNSPLHF.

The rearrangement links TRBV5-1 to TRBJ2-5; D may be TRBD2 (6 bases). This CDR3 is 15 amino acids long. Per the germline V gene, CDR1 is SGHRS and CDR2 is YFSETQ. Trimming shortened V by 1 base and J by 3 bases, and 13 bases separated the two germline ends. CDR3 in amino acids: CASSLTGTPEETQYF. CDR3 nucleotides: TGCGCCAGCAGCTTGACCGGGACTCCTGAAGAGACCCAGTACTTC.

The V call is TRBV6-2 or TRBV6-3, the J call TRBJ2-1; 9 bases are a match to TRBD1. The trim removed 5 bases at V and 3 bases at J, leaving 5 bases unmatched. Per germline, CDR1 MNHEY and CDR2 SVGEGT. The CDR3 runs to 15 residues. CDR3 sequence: CASSLTGGFYNEQFF. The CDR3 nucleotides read TGTGCCAGCAGTCTTACAGGGGGCTTCTACAATGAGCAGTTCTTC.

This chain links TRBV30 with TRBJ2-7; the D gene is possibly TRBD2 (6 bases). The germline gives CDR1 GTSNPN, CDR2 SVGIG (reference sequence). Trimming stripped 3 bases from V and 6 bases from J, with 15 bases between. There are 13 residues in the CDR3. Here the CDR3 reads CAWRVQGGAEQYF. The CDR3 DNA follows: TGTGCCTGGAGAGTCCAGGGAGGTGCCGAGCAGTACTTC.

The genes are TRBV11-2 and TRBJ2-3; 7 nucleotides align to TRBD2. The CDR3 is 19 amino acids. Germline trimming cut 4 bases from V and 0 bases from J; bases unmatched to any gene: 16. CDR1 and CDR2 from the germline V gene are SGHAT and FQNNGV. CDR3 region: CASSSSLRRLAESTDTQYF. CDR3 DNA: TGTGCCAGCAGCTCTAGCCTAAGGCGACTAGCAGAAAGCACAGATACGCAGTATTTT.

Here the CDR3 reads CASSPQGANTGELFF. The CDR3 DNA is TGTGCCAGCAGCCCTCAGGGGGCGAACACCGGGGAGCTGTTTTTT. This rearrangement joins TRBV7-2 to TRBJ2-2, with TRBD1 matching over 7 bases. The CDR3 is 15 amino acids. Germline V gene lookup returns CDR1 SGHTA and CDR2 FQGNSA. Trimming took 5 bases from V and 0 from J; bases not matched to a gene: 3.

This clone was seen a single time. This chain's CDR3 is CASSLETGLTYEQYF. In DNA form, the CDR3 reads TGCGCCAGCAGCTTGGAAACAGGGCTGACCTACGAGCAGTACTTC. This rearrangement joins TRBV5-1 to TRBJ2-7, with D maybe TRBD1 (6 bases). Trimming cost V 0 bases and J 2 bases, with 12 bases left between them. CDR3 length: 15 amino acids. Germline V lookup: CDR1 SGHRS, CDR2 YFSETQ.

In DNA, the CDR3 is TGTGCCAGTAGTATCTTCATCGCGGGGTGGGGGAGTCAGAACACTGAAGCTTTCTTT. Amino acid sequence: CASSIFIAGWGSQNTEAFF. The V and J genes are TRBV19 and TRBJ1-1; the D gene is possibly TRBD1 (5 bases). This CDR3 is 19 amino acids long. Germline V gives CDR1 LNHDA, CDR2 SQIVND (reference sequence). The germline V and J ends were trimmed by 3 bases and 1 base, with 24 bases remaining between them.

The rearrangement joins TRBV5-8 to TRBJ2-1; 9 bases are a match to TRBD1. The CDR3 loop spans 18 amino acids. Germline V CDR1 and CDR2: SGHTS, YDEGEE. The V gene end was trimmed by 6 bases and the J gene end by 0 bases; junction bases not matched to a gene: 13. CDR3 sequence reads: CASTSDRGGRSSYNEQFF. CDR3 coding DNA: TGTGCCAGCACCTCTGACAGGGGGGGACGAAGCTCCTACAATGAGCAGTTCTTC.

CDR3 sequence: CARVSGDTQYF. The DNA for the CDR3 is TGTGCCAGGGTCTCAGGGGATACGCAGTATTTT. The chain is built from TRBV28 and TRBJ2-3; D is possibly TRBD1 (5 bases). V was cut by 9 bases and J by 6 bases, with 10 bases left in between. This CDR3 comprises 11 residues. The germline CDR1 and CDR2 sequences are MDHEN and SYDVKM.

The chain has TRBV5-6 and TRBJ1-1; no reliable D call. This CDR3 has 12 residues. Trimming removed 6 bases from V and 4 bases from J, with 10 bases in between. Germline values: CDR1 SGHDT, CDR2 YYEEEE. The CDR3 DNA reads TGTGCCAGCACGCAGGTGGGCACTGAAGCTTTCTTT. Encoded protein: CASTQVGTEAFF. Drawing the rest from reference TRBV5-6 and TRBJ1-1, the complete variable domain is DAGVTQSPTHLIKTRGQQVTLRCSPKSGHDTVSWYQQALGQGPQFIFQYYEEEERQRGNFPDRFSGHQFPNYSSELNVNALLLGDSALYLCASTQVGTEAFFGQGTRLTVV.

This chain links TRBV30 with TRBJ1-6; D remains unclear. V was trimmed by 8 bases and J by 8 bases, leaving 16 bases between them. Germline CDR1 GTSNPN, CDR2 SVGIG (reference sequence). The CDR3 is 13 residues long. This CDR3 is CAQRAELDSPLHF. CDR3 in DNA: TGTGCCCAGCGAGCGGAGTTGGATTCACCCCTCCACTTT.

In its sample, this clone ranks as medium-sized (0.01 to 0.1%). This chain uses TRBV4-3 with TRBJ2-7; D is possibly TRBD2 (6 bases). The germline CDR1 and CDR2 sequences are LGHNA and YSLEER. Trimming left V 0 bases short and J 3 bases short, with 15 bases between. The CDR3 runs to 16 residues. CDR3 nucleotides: TGCGCCAGCAGCCAAGACGGGGCGGGGCAGGACTACGAGCAGTACTTC. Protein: CASSQDGAGQDYEQYF.

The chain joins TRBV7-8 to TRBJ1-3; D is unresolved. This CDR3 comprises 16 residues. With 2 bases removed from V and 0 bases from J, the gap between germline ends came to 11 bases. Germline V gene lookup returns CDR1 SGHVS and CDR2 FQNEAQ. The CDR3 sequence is CASSLLGSHSGNTIYF. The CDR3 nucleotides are TGTGCCAGCAGCTTACTAGGGAGTCACTCTGGAAACACCATATATTTT.

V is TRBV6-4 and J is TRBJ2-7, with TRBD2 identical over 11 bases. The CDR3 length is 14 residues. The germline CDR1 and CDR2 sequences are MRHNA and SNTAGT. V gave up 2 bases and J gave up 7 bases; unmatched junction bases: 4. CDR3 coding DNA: TGTGCCAGCAGTGACCTAGCGGGAGGAGGGGAGCAGTACTTC. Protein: CASSDLAGGGEQYF.

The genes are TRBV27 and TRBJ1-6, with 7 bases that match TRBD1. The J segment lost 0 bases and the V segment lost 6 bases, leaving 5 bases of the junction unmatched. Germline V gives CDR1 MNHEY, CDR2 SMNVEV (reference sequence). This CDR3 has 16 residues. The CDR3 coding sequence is TGTGCCAGCAGACCGACAGGGTACTCCTATAATTCACCCCTCCACTTT. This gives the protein CASRPTGYSYNSPLHF.